The 21 T cell receptor beta chains below were found in one sample sequenced in a study. One entry per CDR3 protein results from TCRdb running MiXCR on the 5' RACE reads. Of 55,000 to 70,000 distinct CDR3 sequences detected, about 28% appear once; the ten largest clones hold 3% to 4%. The sample taken for sequencing was tumor-infiltrating memory CD4+ T cells sorted from the breast tumor. Subset indicated: memory CD4+ T cells, CD4+CD45RO+CD25-. The receptors derive from a female donor with breast cancer.

This clonotype counts as medium-sized. The chain carries TRBV7-2 and TRBJ2-5; D is ambiguous. V was clipped by 1 base and J by 6 bases, with 6 bases between them. CDR3 length equals 12 residues. The germline V gene encodes CDR1 SGHTA and CDR2 FQGNSA. CDR3 nucleotide sequence: TGTGCCAGCAGCTTAGAGGTGAAGACCCAGTACTTC. As protein: CASSLEVKTQYF.

The V call is TRBV3-1, the J call TRBJ2-1; D ambiguous. The CDR3 is 12 residues long. Trimming stripped 1 base from V and 12 bases from J, with 10 bases between. CDR1 and CDR2 from the germline V gene are LGHDT and YNNKEL (reference sequence). As DNA, the CDR3 is TGTGCCAGCAGCCAAGGTAGAGTGGCGCAGTTCTTC. As protein: CASSQGRVAQFF.

The J gene is TRBJ2-3, the V gene TRBV28; 8 bases map to TRBD2. This CDR3 has 17 residues. V lost 5 bases to trimming and J lost 6 bases; unmatched junction nucleotides: 16. CDR1 and CDR2 (germline): MDHEN, SYDVKM. The CDR3 nucleotides are TGTGCCAGCAGTCCCCCGGGATTCGGGAGGGTTCGGGATACGCAGTATTTT. The encoded protein is CASSPPGFGRVRDTQYF.

This clonotype was seen a handful of times. The V and J genes are TRBV5-1 and TRBJ2-7; 7 nucleotides align to TRBD2. Germline trimming cut 0 bases from V and 2 bases from J; bases unmatched to any gene: 11. The germline V gene encodes CDR1 SGHRS and CDR2 YFSETQ. The CDR3 loop spans 17 amino acids. The CDR3 region is CASSLGLGGHAPYEQYF. CDR3 bases: TGCGCCAGCAGCTTGGGGTTGGGAGGGCACGCTCCCTACGAGCAGTACTTC. The full variable domain, completed using reference TRBV5-1 and TRBJ2-7, is KAGVTQTPRYLIKTRGQQVTLSCSPISGHRSVSWYQQTPGQGLQFLFEYFSETQRNKGNFPGRFSGRQFSNSRSEMNVSTLELGDSALYLCASSLGLGGHAPYEQYFGPGTRLTVT.

This clonotype was counted many times. This rearrangement joins TRBV29-1 to TRBJ2-3; 11 bases are shared with TRBD1. Germline values: CDR1 SQVTM, CDR2 ANQGSEA. The CDR3 consists of 15 residues. V lost 6 bases and J lost 2; bases outside the gene matches: 7. CDR3 region: CSVGQGADHTDTQYF. CDR3 nucleotides: TGCAGCGTCGGACAGGGGGCAGACCACACAGATACGCAGTATTTT.

This clonotype was found once. The junction shows a germline mismatch at one end, possibly a read error. J is TRBJ2-5 and V is TRBV28, with TRBD1 identical over 8 bases. The CDR3 has 14 amino acids. Germline V lookup: CDR1 MDHEN, CDR2 SYDVKM. DNA of the CDR3: TGTGCCAGCAGCCTAGACAGGGGTACTGAGACCCGGTACTTC. Translated, it gives CASSLDRGTETRYF.

Only a few counts were recorded for this clonotype. The V gene is TRBV6-2 or TRBV6-3, the J gene TRBJ1-1; D is uncertain. The CDR3 spans 14 residues. Germline CDR1 MNHEY, CDR2 SVGEGT. Trimming shortened V by 6 bases and J by 6 bases, and 17 bases separated the two germline ends. Here the CDR3 reads CASSPRPSNAEAFF. The DNA for the CDR3 is TGTGCCAGCAGCCCTCGGCCCAGCAATGCTGAAGCTTTCTTT.

The V call is TRBV7-2, the J call TRBJ1-5; D gene uncertain. V shed 2 bases and J shed 10 bases, with 12 bases lying between them. CDR1 is SGHTA and CDR2 is FQGNSA in the germline V gene. The CDR3 totals 13 residues. The CDR3 region is CASSLTSFSPQHF. CDR3 coding DNA: TGTGCCAGCAGCTTAACCAGCTTTAGTCCCCAGCATTTT.

This rearrangement joins TRBV19 to TRBJ2-3; 11 bases align to TRBD2. V shed 7 bases, J shed 2 bases, and the junction held 11 bases outside the gene matches. The V gene's germline CDR1 is LNHDA and CDR2 SQIVND (reference sequence). This CDR3 spans 17 amino acids. The CDR3: CASTPGLAGGTTDTQYF. CDR3 DNA sequence: TGTGCCAGTACCCCCGGGCTAGCGGGGGGAACCACAGATACGCAGTATTTT.

The chain couples TRBV12-3 or TRBV12-4 to TRBJ2-7; 8 bases align to TRBD2. Germline trimming cut 2 bases from V and 0 bases from J; bases unmatched to any gene: 3. The CDR3 has 15 amino acids. CDR3 nucleotides: TGTGCCAGCAGTTTATCTAGCGGGTTCTCCTACGAGCAGTACTTC. It specifies CASSLSSGFSYEQYF.

On this clonotype: A much larger clonotype is one base distant, so this may be a read error. The chain is built from TRBV6-5 and TRBJ2-7; possibly TRBD1 for D (5 bases). The germline V gene has CDR1 MNHEY and CDR2 SVGAGI. The CDR3 runs 11 residues. The CDR3 coding sequence is TGTGCCAGCAGGTCTGACAGAGAGCAGTGCTTC. Translating gives CASRSDREQCF.

This clonotype has more than one count but fewer than ten. The chain recombines TRBV30 with TRBJ2-7; D gene uncertain. V lost 2 bases and J lost 4, with 6 bases in between. The CDR3 is made up of 11 amino acids. Germline CDR1 GTSNPN, CDR2 SVGIG (reference sequence). The CDR3 DNA is TGTGCCTGGAGTTCGATTTACGAGCAGTACTTC. Protein product: CAWSSIYEQYF.

At least ten counts were recorded for this clonotype. The chain employs TRBV25-1 and TRBJ1-3; 7 positions match TRBD1. CDR1 MGHDK and CDR2 SYGVNS come from the germline V gene. Losses at the gene ends were 5 bases for V and 7 bases for J; bases not matched to a gene: 5. The CDR3 spans 13 residues. CDR3: CASSLTGYNTIYF. CDR3 nucleotides: TGTGCCAGCAGTTTGACAGGGTACAACACCATATATTTT.

This clonotype occurred many times. J is TRBJ2-5 and V is TRBV20-1; D call uncertain. CDR1 and CDR2 (germline): DFQATT, SNEGSKA (reference sequence). The length of the CDR3 is 11 residues. V shed 6 bases and J shed 5 bases, with 10 bases lying between them. CDR3 sequence (DNA): TGCAGTGCCGGAGACCCGGAGACCCAGTACTTC. Its protein product is CSAGDPETQYF.

CDR3 nucleotide sequence: TGTGCCAGCAGCCGAGGGGGGGCAGTCGGAGAGCAGTTCTTC. Translated, it gives CASSRGGAVGEQFF. The J gene is TRBJ2-1, the V gene TRBV9; perhaps TRBD2 as D (7 bases). This CDR3 contains 14 residues. Germline CDR1 is SGDLS and CDR2 is YYNGEE. Trimming stripped 4 bases from V and 10 bases from J, with 18 bases between.

This clonotype was detected a few times. The rearrangement links TRBV28 to TRBJ1-2, with 7 positions matching TRBD1. V lost 2 bases and J lost 4; bases outside the gene matches: 4. From germline, CDR1 is MDHEN and CDR2 SYDVKM. This CDR3 has 14 residues. The CDR3 protein is CASSLAGQIYGYTF. DNA of the CDR3: TGTGCCAGCAGTTTAGCGGGACAGATCTATGGCTACACCTTC.

This clonotype is medium-sized within its sample. This chain connects TRBV4-3 to TRBJ1-6; D remains ambiguous. Germline CDR1 and CDR2: LGHNA and YSLEER. CDR3 size: 15 residues. Trimming took off 4 bases at V and 0 bases at J, with 7 bases between the two ends. CDR3 DNA: TGCGCCAGCAGCCCTCAGCCCTCCTATAATTCACCCCTCCACTTT. Amino acid sequence: CASSPQPSYNSPLHF.

This clonotype was counted only a few times. The V and J genes are TRBV6-1 and TRBJ2-2, with D possibly matching TRBD2 (7 bases). Germline V gene lookup returns CDR1 MNHNS and CDR2 SASEGT. V was pared by 7 bases and J by 3 bases, with 18 bases between. This CDR3 contains 16 residues. The CDR3 spells CASKGVAGIHTGELFF. CDR3 nucleotides: TGTGCCAGCAAGGGGGTAGCGGGCATTCACACCGGGGAGCTGTTTTTT.

The rearrangement joins TRBV7-8 to TRBJ2-3; D is perhaps TRBD1 (6 bases). The V end lost 5 bases, the J end lost 3 bases, and 15 bases lay between the germline ends. The CDR3 is 15 residues long. The V gene's germline CDR1 is SGHVS and CDR2 FQNEAQ. The CDR3 DNA reads TGTGCCAGCAGCGCCGACAGGATACTTACAGATACGCAGTATTTT. Translating gives CASSADRILTDTQYF.

The chain uses TRBV5-1 and TRBJ2-7; 8 bases align to TRBD2. The CDR3 contains 13 residues. Germline V lookup: CDR1 SGHRS, CDR2 YFSETQ. After removal of 2 bases from V and 12 bases from J, the junction contained 10 bases not matched to a gene. The CDR3 region is CASSFNPAGERYF. CDR3 in DNA: TGCGCCAGCAGCTTCAACCCAGCGGGGGAACGGTACTTC.

There are a few counts of this clonotype. The rearrangement uses TRBV6-1 and TRBJ2-6; D ambiguous. Germline assignment: CDR1 MNHNS and CDR2 SASEGT. The CDR3 totals 17 residues. V was shortened by 2 bases and J by 0 bases, with 11 bases between the two germline ends. The CDR3 sequence is CASSESHSSSGANVLTF. CDR3 nucleotide sequence: TGTGCCAGCAGTGAATCCCACTCTAGCTCTGGGGCCAACGTCCTGACTTTC.